Sequencing of this T cell receptor beta chain was carried out in a study of PD-1 blockade in classical Hodgkin lymphoma. Libraries were prepared by immunoSEQ multiplex PCR; TCRdb keeps only in-frame clonotypes and omits some of them. The sample contains tens of thousands of clones, over 70% of which appear only once. The CDR3 runs to 11 residues. V lost 9 bases to trimming and J lost 10 bases, with 15 bases between them. The germline V gene encodes CDR1 LNHDA and CDR2 SQIVND (reference sequence). Stated time point: cycle 4 day 1 (C4D1), after 5 to 7 weeks of nivolumab. All patients relapsed after autologous stem cell transplantation, and brentuximab vedotin exposure varied.

The chain joins TRBV19 to TRBJ1-1; D is possibly TRBD1 (6 bases). The TCR comes from a human donor with classical Hodgkin lymphoma. The sequencing here drew on peripheral blood mononuclear cells (PBMCs), taken before the fourth cycle of nivolumab. This chain's CDR3 is CASLFGGLAFF. The CDR3 nucleotides are TGTGCCAGCCTTTTTGGGGGGCTAGCTTTCTTT.